Listed below are T cell receptor beta chains from one sample, sequenced in a study of T-cell reconstitution after alpha-beta-depleted transplantation in children. TCRdb processed the PCR reads anew with MiXCR; each CDR3 protein has one entry. The table lists hundreds of thousands of distinct CDR3 sequences, under 15% of them singletons, with 2.2% in the top ten. The sequencing here drew on PBMCs, mostly from graft donor cells, taken 360 days after TCRalphabeta/CD19-depleted stem cell transplant. These receptors were obtained from a male patient younger than 18 who had a stem cell transplant for acute myeloid leukemia, so the T cells may come from the graft donor. Each CDR3 is given with its conserved first and last residue. The D gene is left open where the match is weak. Where a row states a size, it is once, few, many or the class of an expanded clone; other rows omit it.

>TRBJ2-7|TRBV20-1|many|.
CSALLEERLYEQYF
TGCAGTGCCCTCCTAGAAGAGAGGCTCTACGAGCAGTACTTC
>TRBJ2-7|TRBV5-5|many|.
CASSSSGTLSYEQYF
TGTGCCAGCAGTTCCTCGGGGACCCTCTCCTACGAGCAGTACTTC
>TRBJ2-7|TRBV6-2/TRBV6-3|few|TRBD1
CASSPPTGVGEQYF
TGTGCCAGCAGTCCTCCTACAGGGGTGGGCGAGCAGTACTTC
>TRBJ2-1|TRBV29-1|few|TRBD1
CSPGQANEQFF
TGCAGCCCCGGACAGGCCAATGAGCAGTTCTTC
>TRBJ2-3|TRBV6-2/TRBV6-3|.|TRBD2
CASSPRPTGLALVDTQYF
TGTGCCAGCAGCCCACGCCCGACGGGACTAGCGTTGGTGGATACGCAGTATTTT
>TRBJ2-5|TRBV7-2|few|.
CASSFGQFLAVGQETQYF
TGTGCCAGCAGCTTCGGACAGTTTCTAGCGGTTGGGCAAGAGACCCAGTACTTC
>TRBJ2-1|TRBV4-3|few|TRBD1
CASSQAPGQGVGNNEQFF
TGCGCCAGCAGCCAGGCACCGGGACAGGGGGTAGGGAACAATGAGCAGTTCTTC
>TRBJ2-7|TRBV15|many|.
CATSREPGSYEQYF
TGTGCCACCAGCAGAGAACCCGGGAGCTACGAGCAGTACTTC
>TRBJ2-5|TRBV4-3|.|TRBD2
CASSRRGAGEGETQYF
TGCGCCAGCAGCCGCCGAGGGGCGGGAGAGGGTGAGACCCAGTACTTC
>TRBJ2-7|TRBV29-1|few|.
CSVIGVARDEQYF
TGCAGCGTCATTGGGGTAGCGCGGGACGAGCAGTACTTC
>TRBJ2-7|TRBV28|few|TRBD1
CASTPRTGSEQYF
TGTGCCAGCACTCCTAGGACAGGGAGCGAGCAGTACTTC
>TRBJ2-1|TRBV4-3|many|.
CASSQDPNSYNEQFF
TGCGCCAGCAGCCAAGATCCGAACTCCTACAATGAGCAGTTCTTC
>TRBJ2-7|TRBV4-3|.|.
CASSQDMLYEQYF
TGCGCCAGCAGCCAAGATATGCTATACGAGCAGTACTTC
>TRBJ2-1|TRBV29-1|.|.
CSAYGTPSDHNEQFF
TGCAGCGCTTACGGGACACCGTCTGACCACAATGAGCAGTTCTTC
>TRBJ2-1|TRBV29-1|.|TRBD2
CSSISGRPPYNEQFF
TGCAGCTCTATCAGCGGGAGACCCCCCTACAATGAGCAGTTCTTC
>TRBJ2-5|TRBV15|many|.
CATSREQHGETQYF
TGTGCCACCAGCAGAGAACAGCACGGGGAGACCCAGTACTTC
>TRBJ1-1|TRBV6-5|few|.
CASSYVKVNTEAFF
TGTGCCAGCAGTTACGTTAAGGTGAACACTGAAGCTTTCTTT
>TRBJ2-1|TRBV5-1|.|.
CASSSRGPIYNEQFF
TGCGCCAGCAGCTCCCGGGGGCCTATCTACAATGAGCAGTTCTTC
>TRBJ2-5|TRBV20-1|many|TRBD2
CSARFSGRETQYF
TGCAGTGCTAGATTTAGCGGGAGGGAGACCCAGTACTTC
>TRBJ2-7|TRBV5-1|.|.
CASSFEGSHYYEQYF
TGCGCCAGCAGCTTTGAGGGGTCCCACTACTACGAGCAGTACTTC
>TRBJ1-5|TRBV29-1|.|.
CSIQGSGNQPQHF
TGCAGCATCCAGGGGAGTGGCAATCAGCCCCAGCATTTT
>TRBJ2-1|TRBV12-3/TRBV12-4|.|TRBD2
CASSLGLAGALGIF
TGTGCCAGCAGTCTGGGACTAGCGGGCGCTTTAGGGATCTTC
>TRBJ2-7|TRBV6-5|many|.
CASSPGPTHYEQYF
TGTGCCAGCAGTCCCGGACCTACCCACTACGAGCAGTACTTC
>TRBJ2-1|TRBV30|.|TRBD2
CAWSRREFNEQFF
TGTGCCTGGAGTCGGCGGGAGTTCAATGAGCAGTTCTTC
>TRBJ2-7|TRBV7-9|few|.
CASSFRDMTYEQYF
TGTGCCAGCAGCTTTCGGGACATGACCTACGAGCAGTACTTC
>TRBJ2-2|TRBV5-5|few|.
CASSSGQAGGTGELFF
TGTGCCAGCAGCTCCGGACAGGCCGGGGGCACCGGGGAGCTGTTTTTT
>TRBJ2-1|TRBV29-1|many|.
CSVLRGAYNEQFF
TGCAGCGTTTTAAGGGGCGCCTACAATGAGCAGTTCTTC
>TRBJ2-2|TRBV28|many|.
CASSSPGNTGELFF
TGTGCCAGCAGTTCTCCCGGGAACACCGGGGAGCTGTTTTTT
>TRBJ2-3|TRBV29-1|.|.
CSVRGADTQYF
TGCAGCGTCAGGGGGGCAGATACGCAGTATTTT
>TRBJ2-5|TRBV5-1|few|.
CASSLAVAQETQYF
TGCGCCAGCAGCTTGGCCGTGGCGCAGGAGACCCAGTACTTC
>TRBJ2-3|TRBV20-1|few|.
CSANSAGPTTDTQYF
TGCAGTGCTAATTCGGCGGGACCTACCACAGATACGCAGTATTTT
>TRBJ2-1|TRBV7-9|many|.
CASSLGKGSLFNNEQFF
TGTGCCAGCAGCTTGGGGAAGGGATCCCTGTTCAACAATGAGCAGTTCTTC
>TRBJ2-5|TRBV20-1|few|.
CSAHQAGETQYF
TGCAGTGCCCACCAAGCGGGAGAGACCCAGTACTTC
>TRBJ2-7|TRBV7-6|.|TRBD2
CASSLMSSGPYEQYF
TGTGCCAGCAGCTTAATGTCTAGCGGGCCGTACGAGCAGTACTTC
>TRBJ2-7|TRBV12-3/TRBV12-4|.|.
CASSLAPVGGFYEQYF
TGTGCCAGCAGTTTAGCTCCCGTCGGCGGGTTCTACGAGCAGTACTTC
>TRBJ2-7|TRBV28|many|TRBD1
CASRRDRAAYEQYF
TGTGCCAGCAGAAGGGACAGGGCCGCCTACGAGCAGTACTTC
>TRBJ2-7|TRBV5-5|few|TRBD2
CASSPRTSGTNEQYF
TGTGCCAGCAGCCCGCGGACTAGCGGGACCAACGAGCAGTACTTC
>TRBJ1-1|TRBV11-2|few|TRBD1
CASSSSTGNGQVAFF
TGTGCCAGCAGCTCCTCGACAGGGAACGGGCAGGTAGCTTTCTTT
>TRBJ2-5|TRBV5-6|few|TRBD1
CASSLSVFGQEETQYF
TGTGCCAGCAGCTTGTCGGTTTTTGGACAGGAAGAGACCCAGTACTTC
>TRBJ1-1|TRBV28|.|.
CASSGPGNMNTEAFF
TGTGCCAGCAGTGGGCCGGGAAACATGAACACTGAAGCTTTCTTT
>TRBJ2-1|TRBV5-1|.|TRBD1
CASSSRQGTYNEQFF
TGCGCCAGCAGCTCAAGACAGGGGACCTACAATGAGCAGTTCTTC
>TRBJ2-7|TRBV28|few|.
CASSSQTTASYEQYF
TGTGCCAGCAGTTCCCAAACGACAGCCTCCTACGAGCAGTACTTC
>TRBJ1-1|TRBV29-1|many|TRBD1
CSVGGQITEAFF
TGCAGCGTTGGGGGACAGATCACTGAAGCTTTCTTT
>TRBJ2-7|TRBV28|.|TRBD1
CASSWGQEIYEQYF
TGTGCCAGCAGTTGGGGACAGGAAATCTACGAGCAGTACTTC
>TRBJ2-7|TRBV20-1|.|TRBD1
CSVIPGQGLIGQYF
TGCAGTGTTATTCCGGGACAGGGTTTAATTGGGCAGTACTTC
>TRBJ2-7|TRBV7-2|.|.
CASSSAAVVASYEQYF
TGTGCCAGCAGTTCCGCGGCGGTTGTTGCCTCCTACGAGCAGTACTTC
>TRBJ2-1|TRBV20-1|few|.
CSASPGENEQFF
TGCAGTGCTAGCCCCGGAGAAAATGAGCAGTTCTTC
>TRBJ2-1|TRBV5-1|few|.
CASSLHGPNNEQFF
TGCGCCAGCAGCTTGCACGGGCCGAACAATGAGCAGTTCTTC
>TRBJ2-4|TRBV29-1|many|.
CSVVFALGLAKNIQYF
TGCAGCGTTGTATTTGCGCTAGGGCTAGCCAAAAACATTCAGTACTTC
>TRBJ1-1|TRBV20-1|.|.
CSVSPELEAFF
TGCAGTGTAAGTCCGGAGCTCGAAGCTTTCTTT
>TRBJ2-1|TRBV7-3|.|.
CASSLRGPPNEQFF
TGTGCCAGCAGCTTACGCGGGCCCCCTAATGAGCAGTTCTTC